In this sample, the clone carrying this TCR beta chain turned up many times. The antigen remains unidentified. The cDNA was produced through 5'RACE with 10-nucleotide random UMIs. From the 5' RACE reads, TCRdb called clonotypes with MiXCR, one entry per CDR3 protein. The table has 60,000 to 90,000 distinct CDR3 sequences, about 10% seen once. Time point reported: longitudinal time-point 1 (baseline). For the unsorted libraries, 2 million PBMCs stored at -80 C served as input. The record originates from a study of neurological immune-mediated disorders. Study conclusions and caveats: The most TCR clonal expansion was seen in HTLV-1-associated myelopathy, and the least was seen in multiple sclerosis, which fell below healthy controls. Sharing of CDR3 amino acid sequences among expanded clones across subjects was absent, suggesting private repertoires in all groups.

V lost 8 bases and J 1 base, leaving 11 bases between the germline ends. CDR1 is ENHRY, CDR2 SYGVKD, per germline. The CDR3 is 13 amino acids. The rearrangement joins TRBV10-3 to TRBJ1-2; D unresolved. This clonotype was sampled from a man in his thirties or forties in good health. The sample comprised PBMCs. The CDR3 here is CAISQIINYGYTF. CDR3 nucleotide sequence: TGTGCCATCTCGCAGATTATTAACTATGGCTACACCTTC.